This TCR beta chain was observed in a study of metastatic and nonmetastatic thyroid tumors (TCRdb year 2020). The study in broad terms: Repertoires were compared across peripheral blood and tumor or nodule tissue samples from malignant and benign thyroid patients.

Libraries were made using PCR. Sequenced using an Illumina HiSeq 4000. High-throughput sequencing was used to profile the TCR beta-chain CDR3 region of each patient. Under the source paper's analysis protocol: CDR3 differences across clinicopathological groups were used to build a classifier for discriminating distant-metastatic papillary thyroid cancer patients. Repertoire diversity was assessed with the Shannon index, and tumor-blood repertoire similarity with the Morisita-Horn index. The public reads were reprocessed in TCRdb via fastp at Q25 and MiXCR, keeping in-frame beta chains. The authors' filters were not applied to this entry. This sample has around 16,000 clones in its table, and around a third of those were observed once. More than 10% of the sample rests with the top ten. The junction shows trimming of 2 bases on V and 2 bases on J, and the gene matches do not reach 4 bases of it. CDR1 and CDR2 (MNHEY, SVGEGT) derive from the germline V gene. The CDR3 holds 15 amino acids from the cysteine to the phenylalanine. Only the CDR3 part of the read is kept: 45 bases, read in frame from the first base.

Points the paper makes about the study in general: In both blood and tumor samples, malignant tumors were reported to have significantly higher TCR beta diversity than benign nodules.

No patient had received any treatment before thyroid surgery. Using T-cell receptor beta sequencing, the study looked back at clinical samples from patients collected from about 2011 to 2018. This clone occurred once. Its recognized antigen is unknown. Nothing much larger sits one base from this clone, and base qualities are not available. One read alone makes for weak evidence. The sequenced sample was tumor tissue. The origin of this receptor is a male donor with papillary thyroid cancer or a benign thyroid nodule (not recorded which). Some clones in this sample may be carry-over from other donors' samples. The chain joins TRBV6-2 or TRBV6-3 to TRBJ2-5, with TRBD2 identical over 8 junction bases. The DNA reads as follows: TGTGCCAGCAGTTACACGGGGGGGGGACAAGAGACCCAGTACTTC. It specifies CASSYTGGGQETQYF.